Listed here is a single T cell receptor beta chain. Its cognate antigen is unknown. The PCR made use of 60 Vbeta and 13 Jbeta primers. Data came from immunoSEQ multiplex PCR; TCRdb stores just in-frame clones and leaves some out. This sample has about 160,000 clones; around four fifths occur once, and the top ten carry approximately 1.3%. This sample is drawn from a study of cytomegalovirus exposure and HLA in healthy donors. Notes on the study in general: Previous analysis showed most TCR beta V segments were productive about 87% or about 30% of the time. Immune exposure data for these donors was limited to CMV serostatus. In a later analysis, CMV-associated beta chains were mostly HLA-associated, it appeared.

J gave up 3 bases and V 3 bases, and 8 bases lay outside the gene matches. Germline V CDR1 and CDR2: SGHTA, FQGNSA. The CDR3 loop spans 17 amino acids. The sequence came from a man in his thirties or forties in good health and CMV-seronegative. Material for sequencing was PBMCs. The chain couples TRBV7-2 to TRBJ2-5; 12 bases match TRBD2. CDR3 in amino acids: CASSFGLAGFSEETQYF. The CDR3 region has the DNA TGTGCCAGCAGCTTCGGACTAGCGGGGTTTTCGGAAGAGACCCAGTACTTC. Looking up the rest from reference TRBV7-2 and TRBJ2-5 gives the full variable domain: GAGVSQSPSNKVTEKGKDVELRCDPISGHTALYWYRQSLGQGLEFLIYFQGNSAPDKSGLPSDRFSAERTGGSVSTLTIQRTQQEDSAVYLCASSFGLAGFSEETQYFGPGTRLLVL.